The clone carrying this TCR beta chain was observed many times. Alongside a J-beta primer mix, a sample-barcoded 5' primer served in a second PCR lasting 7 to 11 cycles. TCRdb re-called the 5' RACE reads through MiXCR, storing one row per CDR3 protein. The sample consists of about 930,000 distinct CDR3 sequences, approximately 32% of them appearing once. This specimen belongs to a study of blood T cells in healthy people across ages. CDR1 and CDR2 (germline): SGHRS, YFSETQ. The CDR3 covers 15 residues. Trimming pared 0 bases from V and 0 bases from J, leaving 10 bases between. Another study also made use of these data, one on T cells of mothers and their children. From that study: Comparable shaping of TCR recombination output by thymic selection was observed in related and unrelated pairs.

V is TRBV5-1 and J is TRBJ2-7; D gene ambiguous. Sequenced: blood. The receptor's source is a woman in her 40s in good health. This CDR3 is CASSLDAVFSYEQYF. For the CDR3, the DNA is TGCGCCAGCAGCTTGGATGCGGTCTTCTCCTACGAGCAGTACTTC. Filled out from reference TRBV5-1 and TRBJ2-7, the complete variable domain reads KAGVTQTPRYLIKTRGQQVTLSCSPISGHRSVSWYQQTPGQGLQFLFEYFSETQRNKGNFPGRFSGRQFSNSRSEMNVSTLELGDSALYLCASSLDAVFSYEQYFGPGTRLTVT.